The entry that follows covers one TCR beta chain sequence. The specificity of this receptor is unknown. Base qualities were left out, and no much larger clone turns up one base away. The donors belonged to the validation cohort of 120 subjects, which was separate from the roughly 670-subject first cohort. This sample was taken from a study of cytomegalovirus exposure and HLA in healthy donors (dated by TCRdb to the late 2010s). With respect to the entire study: According to a later analysis, the 120 validation repertoires were produced on the same platform as the 680 or so repertoires of the first cohort. Besides the first cohort of under 700 subjects, a separate validation cohort made up of 95 to 150 different subjects was used. To predict cytomegalovirus infection status, the study brought together high-throughput TCR immunosequencing, statistical association of individual TCRs with disease status, and machine learning. The study aimed to test whether cataloging public T cell receptors could reveal signatures of past pathogen exposure. The full study reports these points: In vitro tests confirmed that a few of the cytomegalovirus-associated TCR beta chains recognize cytomegalovirus antigens. In a later analysis, TCRs clustered in the first cohort were found to also tend to co-occur in the roughly 110 validation repertoires, with approximately 94% of cluster scores above 0. The validation cohort had no HLA typing available for a later analysis, so co-occurrence within that cohort was assessed over all 130 or so repertoires. Most TCR sequences were observed very rarely across donors, whereas some public TCRs were present in many individuals. The authors suggested that the approach could potentially be generalized to other disease states and immunological phenotypes. The study listed 170 or so TCR beta chains as associated with cytomegalovirus. The classifier was reported to diagnose cytomegalovirus status with high specificity and sensitivity in both the original cohort and the validation cohort.

The method was the immunoSEQ multiplex PCR assay. Processing in the source paper ran as follows. A statistical classification framework was built for diagnosing cytomegalovirus status from the catalog of TCR beta chain sequences. TCRdb holds this immuneACCESS table with in-frame rearrangements only. Some clones are missing; in checked studies, unresolved V genes explain under half, and the rest has no known cause. That table gives V, J and clone size, and the DNA gave D and trimming. This sample has roughly 120,000 clones in its table, and more than 70% of those were observed once. 1.5% to 2% of the sample is in the top ten clones. After removal of 4 bases from V and 3 bases from J, the junction retains 2 bases not matched to a gene. The germline V gene encodes CDR1 SGHRS and CDR2 YFSETQ. There are 14 amino acids in the CDR3, from cysteine to phenylalanine inclusive. The kept DNA is CDR3 alone, 42 bases in frame from the first base.

In this chain, TRBV5-1 is recombined with TRBJ2-5, with 11 bases in between that match TRBD2. The sequence derives from a woman aged 18-30 years in good health and CMV-seronegative. Material: PBMCs. This receptor has the CDR3 CASSILAGEETQYF. The DNA reads as follows: TGCGCCAGCAGCATACTAGCGGGGGAAGAGACCCAGTACTTC.